Given below is one T cell receptor (beta chain) in context. This sample was included in a study of blood T cell repertoires in COVID-19. TCRdb's table, derived via immunoSEQ multiplex PCR, lists solely in-frame clones and lacks some. In the table there are 300,000 to 400,000 clones, about 87% of which are singletons. This CDR3 has 15 residues. The germline CDR1 and CDR2 sequences are LNHDA and SQIVND (reference sequence). With 6 bases clipped from V and 0 bases from J, the junction kept 3 bases outside the gene matches. The receptor was derived from a woman aged 45-65 years with COVID-19, enrolled during active disease. The source material was peripheral blood. The chain has TRBV19 and TRBJ1-5; 9 bases agree with TRBD1. CDR3 in amino acids: CASSQTGGSNQPQHF. Written as DNA, the CDR3 is TGTGCCAGTAGCCAGACAGGGGGTAGCAATCAGCCCCAGCATTTT.